A single sample is the source of the 25 T cell receptor beta chains below, sequenced in a study of blood T cell repertoires in COVID-19. Clones were read by immunoSEQ multiplex PCR, and TCRdb kept only the in-frame ones, dropping some. The top ten clones hold roughly 16% of a sample with 15,000 to 20,000 clones, approximately 84% of them seen once. Material for sequencing was peripheral blood. All receptors come from a human donor with active COVID-19. The donor label of this sample is uncertain.

The chain is built from TRBV7-3 and TRBJ2-3, with 7 bases identical to TRBD2. Per germline, CDR1 SGHTA and CDR2 FQGTGA. The CDR3 spans 16 residues. V shed 4 bases, J shed 2 bases, and the junction held 9 bases outside the gene matches. The CDR3 sequence is CASSSAGGGLTDTQYF. CDR3 bases: TGTGCCAGCAGCTCCGCGGGCGGGGGACTCACAGATACGCAGTATTTT.

The chain combines TRBV3-1 (or the pseudogene TRBV3-2) with TRBJ2-1, with 14 bases fitting TRBD2. The CDR3 covers 20 residues. Looked up from germline, CDR1 is LGHDT and CDR2 is YNNKEL (reference sequence). The J segment lost 1 base and the V segment lost 3 bases, leaving 11 bases of the junction unmatched. Here the CDR3 reads CASSQWSGLAGGFSYNEQFF. CDR3 DNA sequence: TGTGCCAGCAGCCAGTGGTCTGGACTAGCGGGGGGATTTTCCTACAATGAGCAGTTCTTC.

Only one count was recorded for this clone. The chain couples TRBV5-1 to TRBJ2-5; TRBD2 agrees at 15 bases. Germline V gives CDR1 SGHRS, CDR2 YFSETQ. The CDR3 has 18 residues. The ends lost 3 bases at V and 4 bases at J; junction bases unmatched: 10. This CDR3 reads CASSSRTSGGGRRETQYF. CDR3 coding DNA: TGCGCCAGCAGCTCCCGGACTAGCGGGGGGGGTAGGAGAGAGACCCAGTACTTC.

This chain joins TRBV5-4 and TRBJ2-5, with D possibly TRBD2 on 6 matching bases. This CDR3 contains 14 residues. V was cut by 1 base and J by 7 bases, with 14 bases left in between. CDR1 is SGHNT and CDR2 is YYREEE in the germline V gene (reference sequence). The CDR3 region is CASSLSGEFATQYF. CDR3 sequence (DNA): TGTGCCAGCAGCTTGTCGGGGGAATTTGCGACCCAGTACTTC.

V and J are TRBV28 and TRBJ2-1, with 12 nucleotides matching TRBD2. Germline V gene sequence: CDR1 MDHEN, CDR2 SYDVKM. This CDR3 has 16 residues. V lost 2 bases and J lost 6; bases outside the gene matches: 5. For the CDR3, the DNA is TGTGCCAGCAGTTTAGTGACTAGCGGGGGTACCAATGAGCAGTTCTTC. Translating it yields CASSLVTSGGTNEQFF.

The sample holds one count of this clone. CDR3: CATSRPDRSDNSPLHF. In nucleotides, the CDR3 is TGTGCCACCAGCAGACCCGACAGGTCGGATAATTCACCCCTCCACTTT. The rearrangement joins TRBV15 to TRBJ1-6; D may be TRBD1 (6 bases). Germline V gene sequence: CDR1 LNHNV, CDR2 YYDKDF (reference sequence). The V end lost 2 bases, the J end lost 5 bases, and 13 bases lay between the germline ends. The CDR3 runs to 16 residues.

This clone occurred once. This chain connects TRBV19 to TRBJ2-5; 7 nucleotides agree with TRBD2. Looked up from germline, CDR1 is LNHDA and CDR2 is SQIVND (reference sequence). J was trimmed by 9 bases and V by 6 bases; bases with no gene match: 10. CDR3 length: 13 residues. The DNA of the CDR3 is TGTGCCAGTAGCGCTAGCGGACTGAGGGCCCAGTACTTC. This translates into CASSASGLRAQYF.

This chain joins TRBV21-1 and TRBJ1-5. TRBV21-1 is listed as a pseudogene. This CDR3 contains 16 residues. CDR3: CASSKGREASNQPQHF. In DNA, the CDR3 is TGTGCCAGCAGCAAGGGGAGAGAGGCCAGCAATCAGCCCCAGCATTTT.

This clone was observed a few times. The V gene is TRBV7-9, the J gene TRBJ2-7; a possible D gene is TRBD1 (6 bases). CDR1 and CDR2 from the germline V gene are SEHNR and FQNEAQ (reference sequence). The CDR3 length is 15 residues. V was pared by 2 bases and J by 7 bases, with 18 bases between. The CDR3 reads CASSLLQGGRLEQYF. CDR3 coding DNA: TGTGCCAGCAGCTTATTACAGGGTGGTCGGTTGGAGCAGTACTTC.

On this clone: The junction does not match germline at one end; this may be a read error. The chain uses TRBV7-7 and TRBJ1-5; maybe TRBD1 (5 bases). The CDR3 is 13 residues long. Germline V CDR1 and CDR2: SSHAT, FNYEAQ (reference sequence). The CDR3: CASSLDQGQPQHF. The CDR3 nucleotides are TGTGCTAGCAGCTTAGACCAGGGTCAGCCCCAGCATTTT.

The chain employs TRBV19 and TRBJ2-1; D is perhaps TRBD1 (5 bases). Germline CDR1 is LNHDA and CDR2 is SQIVND (reference sequence). V was shortened by 4 bases and J by 3 bases, with 7 bases between the two germline ends. This CDR3 is built from 13 residues. CDR3 nucleotide sequence: TGTGCCAGTAGTAAGGACAACTACAATGAGCAGTTCTTC. This translates into CASSKDNYNEQFF.

This clone was detected a few times. The V call is TRBV14, the J call TRBJ1-3, with TRBD1 matching over 7 bases. The germline V gene has CDR1 SGHDN and CDR2 FVKESK. V gave up 1 base and J gave up 7 bases; unmatched junction bases: 4. The CDR3 is 14 residues long. For the CDR3, the DNA is TGTGCCAGCAGCCAAGTAGGGGGCTGGAACACCATATATTTT. It yields the protein CASSQVGGWNTIYF.

This clone is judged large. The chain has TRBV13 and TRBJ2-6, with 9 bases aligning to TRBD1. Germline V gene sequence: CDR1 PRHDT, CDR2 FYEKMQ (reference sequence). V shed 6 bases, J shed 3 bases, and the junction held 6 bases outside the gene matches. The CDR3 totals 16 residues. The CDR3 sequence: CASSLQGAVGANVLTF. The DNA of the CDR3 is TGTGCCAGCAGTTTACAGGGGGCGGTTGGGGCCAACGTCCTGACTTTC.

The chain joins TRBV29-1 to TRBJ1-1; TRBD1 might be the D (6 bases). The V end was cut by 7 bases, the J end by 7 bases, with 16 bases between. The CDR3 contains 12 residues. In germline, CDR1 is SQVTM, CDR2 ANQGSEA. CDR3 sequence reads: CSAQGLNGEAFF. The CDR3 nucleotides read TGCAGCGCCCAGGGGTTGAACGGTGAAGCTTTCTTT.

CDR3 amino acids: CASSQDISRNTEAFF. CDR3 nucleotides: TGTGCCAGCAGCCAAGATATATCGCGGAACACTGAAGCTTTCTTT. The chain joins TRBV4-2 to TRBJ1-1; no clear D. Germline V gene data show CDR1 as LGHNA and CDR2 as YNFKEQ. This CDR3 contains 15 residues. Trimming stripped 0 bases from V and 1 base from J, with 9 bases between.

The chain carries TRBV18 and TRBJ1-1; D might be TRBD1 (6 bases). Germline V lookup: CDR1 KGHSH, CDR2 LQKENI. The V end was cut by 6 bases, the J end by 0 bases, with 17 bases between. The CDR3 is made up of 16 amino acids. This CDR3 is CASSPNRAPMNTEAFF. The DNA for the CDR3 is TGTGCCAGCTCTCCGAACAGGGCTCCGATGAACACTGAAGCTTTCTTT.

The chain has TRBV2 and TRBJ2-3, with 14 nucleotides matching TRBD2. With 6 bases clipped from V and 4 bases from J, the junction kept 3 bases outside the gene matches. Germline V lookup: CDR1 SNHLY, CDR2 FYNNEI. The CDR3 covers 15 residues. This CDR3 reads CASSGLAGGSDTQYF. CDR3 in DNA: TGTGCCAGCAGCGGACTAGCGGGGGGTTCAGATACGCAGTATTTT.

The chain uses TRBV9 and TRBJ1-1, with D tentatively TRBD1 (5 bases). Germline lookup yields CDR1 SGDLS and CDR2 YYNGEE. This CDR3 comprises 12 residues. V was shortened by 0 bases and J by 7 bases, with 7 bases between the two germline ends. The DNA of the CDR3 is TGTGCCAGCAGCGTAGAGGGGAATGAAGCTTTCTTT. Translation gives CASSVEGNEAFF.

The count of this clone is one. The rearrangement links TRBV6-6 to TRBJ1-6; D remains unclear. The CDR3 length is 14 residues. Germline values: CDR1 MNHNY, CDR2 SVGAGI (reference sequence). The V gene lost 0 bases and the J gene lost 7 bases, with 7 bases spanning the gap. The CDR3 here is CASSYSELNSPLHF. Written as DNA, the CDR3 is TGTGCCAGCAGTTACTCGGAGCTAAATTCACCCCTCCACTTT.

DNA of the CDR3: TGTGCCAGTACCGCGACAGGGGGCAGGGAGACCCAGTACTTC. Its protein is CASTATGGRETQYF. V and J are TRBV19 and TRBJ2-5; TRBD1 matches 10 bases. Germline V gene data show CDR1 as LNHDA and CDR2 as SQIVND (reference sequence). V shed 7 bases, J shed 5 bases, and the junction held 7 bases outside the gene matches. The CDR3 contains 14 residues.

This sequence joins TRBV6-4 and TRBJ2-3, with 7 bases lining up with TRBD2. Germline V CDR1 and CDR2: MRHNA, SNTAGT. With 3 bases clipped from V and 0 bases from J, the junction kept 3 bases outside the gene matches. This CDR3 spans 15 amino acids. In nucleotides, the CDR3 is TGTGCCAGCAGTGAAGGTAGCGGGAGCACAGATACGCAGTATTTT. Encoded protein: CASSEGSGSTDTQYF.

This chain joins TRBV5-4 and TRBJ2-3; maybe TRBD2 (7 bases). From germline, CDR1 is SGHNT and CDR2 YYREEE (reference sequence). The CDR3 sequence is 16 residues long. V dropped 3 bases and J dropped 6 bases, with 20 bases sitting between them. The CDR3 bases are TGTGCCAGCAGCTCCAATTGGGGGGGCTCCCTGGATACGCAGTATTTT. Translating gives CASSSNWGGSLDTQYF.

CDR3 sequence reads: CASSLGGLQETQYF. The DNA for the CDR3 is TGTGCCAGCAGCTTAGGGGGACTCCAAGAGACCCAGTACTTC. The J gene is TRBJ2-5, the V gene TRBV7-3; perhaps TRBD2 as D (6 bases). The V gene lost 2 bases and the J gene lost 1 base, with 8 bases spanning the gap. The length of the CDR3 is 14 residues. The germline V gene encodes CDR1 SGHTA and CDR2 FQGTGA.

This rearrangement joins TRBV2 to TRBJ2-3; TRBD2 matches at 10 bases. Germline V gene sequence: CDR1 SNHLY, CDR2 FYNNEI. This CDR3 contains 14 residues. V lost 6 bases, J lost 5 bases, and 5 bases stayed unmatched. Here the CDR3 DNA reads TGTGCCAGCAGACCCAGCGGGGGGGGAGATACGCAGTATTTT. This codes for CASRPSGGGDTQYF. Together with reference TRBV2 and TRBJ2-3, the CDR3 gives the full variable domain: EPEVTQTPSHQVTQMGQEVILRCVPISNHLYFYWYRQILGQKVEFLVSFYNNEISEKSEIFDDQFSVERPDGSNFTLKIRSTKLEDSAMYFCASRPSGGGDTQYFGPGTRLTVL.

The rearrangement links TRBV7-6 to TRBJ2-3, with TRBD1 identical over 11 bases. After removal of 2 bases from V and 4 bases from J, the junction contained 5 bases not matched to a gene. The CDR3 totals 16 residues. CDR1 SGHVS and CDR2 FNYEAQ come from the germline V gene. DNA of the CDR3: TGTGCCAGCAGCTTATCCTGGGACAGGGGGTCAGATACGCAGTATTTT. Its protein product is CASSLSWDRGSDTQYF.